This T cell receptor beta chain is from a study of blood T cell repertoires in COVID-19. Original methodology: Reference gene primer amplification gave estimated nucleated cell counts. The protocol was immunoSEQ multiplex PCR, while the TCRdb copy is restricted to in-frame clones and leaves out a portion. The V and J calls and clone size are taken from that table; D and trimming were inferred from the DNA. The sample lists 28,000 or so clones, about 86% occurring once. Germline CDR1 and CDR2: MNHEY and SVGAGI. Trimming took 6 bases from V and 11 from J; bases not matched to a gene: 6. The CDR3 is 12 amino acids.

This rearrangement joins TRBV6-5 to TRBJ1-1; 10 nucleotides match TRBD1. The receptor was derived from a human donor in a cohort sampled during active COVID-19. The sample was peripheral blood. Here the CDR3 reads CASRWTGGVAFF. In DNA form, the CDR3 reads TGTGCCAGCAGGTGGACAGGGGGTGTTGCTTTCTTT.